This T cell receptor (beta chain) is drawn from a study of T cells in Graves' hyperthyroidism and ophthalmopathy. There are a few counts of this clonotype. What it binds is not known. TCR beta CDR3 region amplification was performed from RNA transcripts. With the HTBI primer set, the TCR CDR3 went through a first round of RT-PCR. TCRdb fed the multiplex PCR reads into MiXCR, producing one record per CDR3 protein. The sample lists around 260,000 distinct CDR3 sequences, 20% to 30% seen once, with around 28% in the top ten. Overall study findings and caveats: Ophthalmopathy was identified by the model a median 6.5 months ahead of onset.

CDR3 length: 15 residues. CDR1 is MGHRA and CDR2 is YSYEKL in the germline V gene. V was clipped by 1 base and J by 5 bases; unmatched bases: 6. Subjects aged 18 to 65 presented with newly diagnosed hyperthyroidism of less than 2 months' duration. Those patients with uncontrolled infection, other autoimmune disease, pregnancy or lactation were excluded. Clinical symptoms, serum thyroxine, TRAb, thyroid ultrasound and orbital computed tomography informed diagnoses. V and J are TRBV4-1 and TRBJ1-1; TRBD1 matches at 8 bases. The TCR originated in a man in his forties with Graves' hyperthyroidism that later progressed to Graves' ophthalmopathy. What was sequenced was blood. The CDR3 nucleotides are TGCGCCAGCAGCCAAGCCTACAGGGGGAGGACTGAAGCTTTCTTT. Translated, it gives CASSQAYRGRTEAFF.